This is a list of T cell receptor beta chains from one sample in a study of T cells in Graves' hyperthyroidism and ophthalmopathy. A single record per CDR3 protein comes from TCRdb applying MiXCR to the multiplex PCR reads. Of 450,000 to 650,000 distinct CDR3 sequences listed, approximately 17% are singletons. Sequencing was done on a sample of blood. The origin of the receptors is a woman between 18 and 29 years old with Graves' ophthalmopathy. The CDR3 runs from the conserved cysteine through the conserved F or W. The D gene is left open where the match is weak. Clone size is stated in some rows and not others, as once, few, many or a class when expanded.

V	D	J	size	CDR3	DNA
TRBV12-3/TRBV12-4	-	TRBJ1-3	few	CASRVLVGHSGNTIYF	TGTGCCAGCCGGGTTCTTGTCGGTCACTCTGGAAACACCATATATTTT
TRBV30	TRBD2	TRBJ2-1	many	CAIEPGLADSDEQFF	TGTGCGATTGAACCGGGACTAGCGGACAGCGATGAGCAGTTCTTC
TRBV28	-	TRBJ1-5	many	CASSLLSGTQPQHF	TGTGCCAGCAGTTTGCTTTCGGGAACTCAGCCCCAGCATTTT
TRBV6-6	-	TRBJ2-7	many	CASSYSTQGYEQYF	TGTGCCAGCAGTTACTCAACACAGGGCTACGAGCAGTACTTC
TRBV7-9	-	TRBJ1-3	-	CASGKAESSGNTIYF	TGTGCCAGCGGAAAGGCGGAGAGCTCTGGAAACACCATATATTTT
TRBV5-1	TRBD1	TRBJ2-1	-	CASSRGTGGKSYNEQFF	TGCGCCAGCAGCCGGGGGACAGGGGGCAAGTCCTACAATGAGCAGTTCTTC
TRBV28	TRBD1	TRBJ2-7	-	CASSMTGGDSYEQYF	TGTGCCAGCAGTATGACAGGGGGGGATTCCTACGAGCAGTACTTC
TRBV19	-	TRBJ1-5	few	CASSIDPHPNQPQHF	TGTGCCAGTAGTATAGATCCCCACCCAAATCAGCCCCAGCATTTT
TRBV5-1	TRBD2	TRBJ2-1	few	CASSLVPGLAGGNEQFF	TGCGCCAGCAGCTTGGTTCCCGGACTAGCGGGAGGTAATGAGCAGTTCTTC
TRBV6-1	-	TRBJ2-1	few	CASSLRDSRDEQFF	TGTGCCAGCAGCCTTCGGGACTCGAGGGATGAGCAGTTCTTC
TRBV11-2	-	TRBJ2-1	many	CASSFTGIYNEQFF	TGTGCCAGCAGCTTTACAGGGATCTACAATGAGCAGTTCTTC
TRBV19	-	TRBJ1-4	few	CARSSSGEKLFF	TGTGCCAGATCTTCATCGGGTGAAAAACTGTTTTTT
TRBV28	TRBD1	TRBJ1-5	many	CASSPYRGIVTQPQHF	TGTGCCAGCAGTCCGTACAGGGGAATCGTCACTCAGCCCCAGCATTTT
TRBV3-1	TRBD1	TRBJ2-3	-	CASSQDYRQGGTDTQYF	TGTGCCAGCAGCCAAGATTATCGCCAGGGGGGCACAGATACGCAGTATTTT
TRBV6-2/TRBV6-3	TRBD1	TRBJ2-7	-	CASSARDRANYEQYF	TGTGCCAGCAGTGCCCGGGACAGGGCAAACTACGAGCAGTACTTC
TRBV6-1	-	TRBJ1-1	many	CASSDRQRPEAFF	TGTGCCAGCAGTGACAGACAGCGCCCTGAAGCTTTCTTT
TRBV6-2/TRBV6-3	-	TRBJ2-3	few	CASRIDRSGTDTQYF	TGTGCCAGCAGAATCGACAGGTCGGGCACAGATACGCAGTATTTT
TRBV10-3	-	TRBJ1-2	-	CAISESRQGTNGYTF	TGTGCCATCAGTGAGTCTAGGCAGGGGACAAATGGCTACACCTTC
TRBV6-1	-	TRBJ2-1	-	CAGSDIRDGYNEQFF	TGTGCCGGCAGTGATATAAGGGATGGCTACAATGAGCAGTTCTTC
TRBV9	-	TRBJ2-3	-	CASSVEGQGTDTQYF	TGTGCCAGCAGCGTAGAGGGGCAGGGCACAGATACGCAGTATTTT
TRBV20-1	TRBD1	TRBJ2-7	many	CSARDRQGIYEQYF	TGCAGTGCTAGAGATAGACAGGGCATCTACGAGCAGTACTTC
TRBV20-1	TRBD1	TRBJ1-5	many	CSARRQGTGQDQGNQPQHF	TGCAGTGCTAGGCGACAAGGGACAGGACAAGACCAGGGCAATCAGCCCCAGCATTTT
TRBV9	TRBD2	TRBJ2-1	-	CASSAGGGLGDEQFF	TGTGCCAGCAGCGCGGGGGGGGGGCTCGGGGATGAGCAGTTCTTC
TRBV3-1	-	TRBJ1-1	-	CASSQGGAAEAFF	TGTGCCAGCAGCCAAGGAGGGGCCGCTGAAGCTTTCTTT
TRBV10-2	-	TRBJ2-5	-	CASSAGPRTETQYF	TGCGCCAGCAGTGCGGGCCCTAGAACGGAGACCCAGTACTTC
TRBV19	-	TRBJ1-2	-	CASTLEGRYGYTF	TGTGCCAGTACTTTGGAAGGGCGCTATGGCTACACCTTC
TRBV19	TRBD1	TRBJ2-5	-	CASSIERTGRETQYF	TGTGCCAGTAGTATAGAGAGGACAGGACGGGAGACCCAGTACTTC
TRBV20-1	TRBD2	TRBJ2-1	-	CSAEIPGLVGEQFF	TGCAGTGCTGAGATCCCGGGACTAGTAGGTGAGCAGTTCTTC
TRBV9	-	TRBJ1-3	few	CASSAKRNTIYF	TGTGCCAGCAGCGCAAAAAGGAACACCATATATTTT
TRBV30	-	TRBJ2-7	many	CAWSVADGYEQYF	TGTGCCTGGAGTGTGGCGGACGGCTACGAGCAGTACTTC
TRBV2	-	TRBJ2-2	-	CASSEQGWDTGELFF	TGTGCCAGCAGCGAACAGGGATGGGACACCGGGGAGCTGTTTTTT
TRBV29-1	-	TRBJ1-2	-	CSVSEGSLLYGYTF	TGCAGCGTCTCCGAAGGGTCCCTCTTATATGGCTACACCTTC
TRBV20-1	-	TRBJ1-1	many	CSADGPNTEAFF	TGCAGTGCCGACGGGCCAAACACTGAAGCTTTCTTT
TRBV20-1	-	TRBJ2-7	many	CSASQGYEQYF	TGCAGTGCTAGTCAGGGATACGAGCAGTACTTC
TRBV6-1	-	TRBJ1-2	-	CASNDPGPSNYGYTF	TGTGCCAGCAATGATCCGGGACCATCTAACTATGGCTACACCTTC
TRBV28	-	TRBJ1-4	-	CASSFTGGEKLFF	TGTGCCAGCAGTTTCACCGGGGGCGAAAAACTGTTTTTT
TRBV7-7	TRBD2	TRBJ2-5	many	CASSEILADQETQYF	TGTGCTAGCAGCGAAATACTAGCGGACCAAGAGACCCAGTACTTC
TRBV4-1	TRBD2	TRBJ2-1	many	CASSPQDLIGGAYEQFF	TGCGCCAGCAGCCCTCAAGATCTGATCGGGGGGGCATATGAGCAGTTCTTC
TRBV27	-	TRBJ1-1	many	CASSRGNTEAFF	TGTGCCAGCAGCAGGGGGAACACTGAAGCTTTCTTT
TRBV20-1	-	TRBJ2-5	many	CSASPLGTQYF	TGCAGTGCTAGTCCTTTGGGCACCCAGTACTTC
TRBV29-1	-	TRBJ2-1	-	CSVTSGQRYNEQFF	TGCAGCGTAACCTCTGGACAGAGATACAATGAGCAGTTCTTC
TRBV30	-	TRBJ1-2	many	CAWNRQTTNYGYTF	TGTGCCTGGAATAGACAGACGACTAACTATGGCTACACCTTC
TRBV28	TRBD1	TRBJ2-7	-	CASSDREGNEQYF	TGTGCCAGCTCGGACAGGGAAGGAAACGAGCAGTACTTC
TRBV27	-	TRBJ2-2	many	CASSSRMGVLGTGELFF	TGTGCCAGCAGTTCCCGTATGGGAGTGTTGGGCACCGGGGAGCTGTTTTTT
TRBV27	-	TRBJ1-2	-	CASSLRRAESYGYTF	TGTGCCAGCAGTTTAAGACGGGCAGAATCCTATGGCTACACCTTC
TRBV6-2/TRBV6-3	TRBD2	TRBJ2-3	few	CASSWGLAGGPDTQYF	TGTGCCAGCAGTTGGGGACTAGCGGGAGGGCCAGATACGCAGTATTTT
TRBV27	-	TRBJ2-1	many	CASSLSLPTEQFF	TGTGCCAGCAGTTTATCCTTACCGACTGAGCAGTTCTTC
TRBV4-1	-	TRBJ2-5	-	CASSQGGGTETQYF	TGCGCCAGCAGCCAAGGCGGCGGGACGGAGACCCAGTACTTC
TRBV10-3	TRBD1	TRBJ2-7	-	CAIRGTGSYEQYF	TGTGCCATCAGGGGGACAGGTTCCTACGAGCAGTACTTC
TRBV11-3	-	TRBJ2-7	many	CASSSAALGSEQYF	TGTGCCAGCAGCTCAGCAGCTTTGGGGTCCGAGCAGTACTTC
TRBV20-1	-	TRBJ1-2	few	CSASQRDFGRYTF	TGCAGTGCTAGCCAAAGGGACTTCGGTCGCTACACCTTC
TRBV7-8	-	TRBJ2-1	many	CASSASGASYNEQFF	TGTGCCAGCAGCGCGAGCGGAGCTTCCTACAATGAGCAGTTCTTC